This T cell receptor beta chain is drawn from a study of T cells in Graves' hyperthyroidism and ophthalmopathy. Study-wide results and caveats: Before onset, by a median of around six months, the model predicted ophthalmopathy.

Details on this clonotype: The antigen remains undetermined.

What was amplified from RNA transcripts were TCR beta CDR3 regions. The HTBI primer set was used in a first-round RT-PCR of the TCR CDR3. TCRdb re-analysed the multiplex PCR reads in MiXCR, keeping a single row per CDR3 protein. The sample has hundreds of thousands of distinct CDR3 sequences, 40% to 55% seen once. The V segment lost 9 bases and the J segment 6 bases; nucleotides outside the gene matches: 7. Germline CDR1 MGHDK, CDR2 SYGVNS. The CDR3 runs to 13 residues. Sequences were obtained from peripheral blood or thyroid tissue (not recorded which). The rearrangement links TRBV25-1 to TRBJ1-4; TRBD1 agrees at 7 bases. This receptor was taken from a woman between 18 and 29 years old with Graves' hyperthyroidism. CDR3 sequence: CARTGTDDEKLFF. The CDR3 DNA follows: TGTGCCAGGACAGGGACGGATGATGAAAAACTGTTTTTT.